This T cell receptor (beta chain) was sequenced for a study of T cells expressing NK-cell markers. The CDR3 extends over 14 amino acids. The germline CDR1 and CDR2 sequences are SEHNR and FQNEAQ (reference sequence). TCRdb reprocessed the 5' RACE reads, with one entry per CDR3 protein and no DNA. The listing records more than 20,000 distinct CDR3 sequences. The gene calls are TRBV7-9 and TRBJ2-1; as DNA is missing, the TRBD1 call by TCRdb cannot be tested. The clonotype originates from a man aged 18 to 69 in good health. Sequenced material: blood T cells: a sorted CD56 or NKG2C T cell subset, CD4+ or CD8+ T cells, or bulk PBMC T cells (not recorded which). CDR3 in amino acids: CASSLSASGTPLFF.